Included here is one T cell receptor (beta chain) sequence, with context. V lost 2 bases and J 0 bases, leaving 8 bases between the germline ends. In germline, CDR1 is SGHRS, CDR2 YFSETQ. The length of the CDR3 is 14 residues. This sample is drawn from a study of blood T cell repertoires in COVID-19. The protocol was immunoSEQ multiplex PCR, while the TCRdb copy is restricted to in-frame clones and leaves out a portion. The table has some 400,000 clones, roughly nine tenths seen once. V usage is TRBV5-1 and J usage is TRBJ1-1; unclear D gene. The sample was PBMCs or T cells enriched from blood (not recorded which). The sequence came from a woman between 35 and 50 years old who had been exposed to COVID-19. The chain's CDR3 is CASSLEQLNTEAFF. The CDR3 DNA follows: TGCGCCAGCAGCTTAGAACAGCTGAACACTGAAGCTTTCTTT. The complete variable domain, with remaining parts taken from reference TRBV5-1 and TRBJ1-1, reads KAGVTQTPRYLIKTRGQQVTLSCSPISGHRSVSWYQQTPGQGLQFLFEYFSETQRNKGNFPGRFSGRQFSNSRSEMNVSTLELGDSALYLCASSLEQLNTEAFFGQGTRLTVV.